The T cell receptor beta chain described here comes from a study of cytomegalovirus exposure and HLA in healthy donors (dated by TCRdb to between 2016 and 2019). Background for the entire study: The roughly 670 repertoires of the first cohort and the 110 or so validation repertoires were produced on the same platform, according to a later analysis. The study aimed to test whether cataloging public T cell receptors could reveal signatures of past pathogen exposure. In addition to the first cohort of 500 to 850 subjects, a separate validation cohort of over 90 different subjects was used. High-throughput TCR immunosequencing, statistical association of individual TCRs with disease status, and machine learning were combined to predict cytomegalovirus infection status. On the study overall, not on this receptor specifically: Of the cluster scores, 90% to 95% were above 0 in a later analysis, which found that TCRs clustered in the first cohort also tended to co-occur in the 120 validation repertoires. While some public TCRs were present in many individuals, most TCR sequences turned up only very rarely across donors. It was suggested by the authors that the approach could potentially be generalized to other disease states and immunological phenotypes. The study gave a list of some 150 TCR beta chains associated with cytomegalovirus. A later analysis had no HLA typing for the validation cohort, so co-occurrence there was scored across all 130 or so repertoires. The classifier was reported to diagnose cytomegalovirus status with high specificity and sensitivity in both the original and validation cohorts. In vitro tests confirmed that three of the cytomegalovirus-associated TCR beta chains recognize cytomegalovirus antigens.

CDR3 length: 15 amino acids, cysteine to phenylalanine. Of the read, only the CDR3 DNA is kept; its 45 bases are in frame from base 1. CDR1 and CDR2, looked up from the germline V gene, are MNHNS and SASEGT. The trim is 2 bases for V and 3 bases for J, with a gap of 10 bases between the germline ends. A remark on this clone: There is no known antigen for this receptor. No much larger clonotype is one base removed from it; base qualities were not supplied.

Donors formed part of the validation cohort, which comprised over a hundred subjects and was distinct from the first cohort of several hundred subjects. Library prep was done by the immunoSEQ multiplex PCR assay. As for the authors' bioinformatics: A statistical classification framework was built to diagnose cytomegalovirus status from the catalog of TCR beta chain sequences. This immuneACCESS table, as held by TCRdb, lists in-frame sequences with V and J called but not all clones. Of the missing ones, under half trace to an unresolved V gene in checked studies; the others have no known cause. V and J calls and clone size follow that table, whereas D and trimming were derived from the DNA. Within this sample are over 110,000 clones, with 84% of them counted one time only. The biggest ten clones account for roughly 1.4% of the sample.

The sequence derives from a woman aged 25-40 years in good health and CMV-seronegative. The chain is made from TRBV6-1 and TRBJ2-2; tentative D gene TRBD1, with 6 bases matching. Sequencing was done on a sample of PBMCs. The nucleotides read TGTGCCAGCAGTGAAAGGAGGACAGACACCGGGGAGCTGTTTTTT. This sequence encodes CASSERRTDTGELFF.